This TCR beta chain was found in a study of blood T cell repertoires in COVID-19. The data were produced by immunoSEQ multiplex PCR, yet TCRdb's version contains in-frame clones alone and is incomplete. The sample lists 200,000 to 300,000 clones, about 83% seen once, with 4% to 4.5% in the top ten. Per the germline V gene, CDR1 is MDHEN and CDR2 is SYDVKM. Trimming at V came to 3 bases and at J to 2 bases, leaving 0 bases not matched to a gene. The CDR3 has 13 residues. This sequence originates from a middle-aged man with acute or convalescent COVID-19. Material: peripheral blood. The chain couples TRBV28 to TRBJ1-2; 7 bases fit TRBD1. The CDR3 spells CASSLDRNYGYTF. The CDR3 DNA reads as TGTGCCAGCAGTTTGGACAGGAACTATGGCTACACCTTC.